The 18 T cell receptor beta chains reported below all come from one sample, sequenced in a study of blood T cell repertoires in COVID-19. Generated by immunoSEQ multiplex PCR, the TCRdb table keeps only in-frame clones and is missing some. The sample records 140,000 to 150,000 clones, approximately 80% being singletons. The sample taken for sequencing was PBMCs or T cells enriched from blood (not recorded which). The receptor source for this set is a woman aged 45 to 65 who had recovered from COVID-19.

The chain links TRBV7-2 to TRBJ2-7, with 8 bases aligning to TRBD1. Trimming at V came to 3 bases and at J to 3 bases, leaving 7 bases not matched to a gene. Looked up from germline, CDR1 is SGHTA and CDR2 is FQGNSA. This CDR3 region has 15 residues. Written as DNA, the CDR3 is TGTGCCAGCAGCTTCCGACAGGGGCAGGACTACGAGCAGTACTTC. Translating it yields CASSFRQGQDYEQYF.

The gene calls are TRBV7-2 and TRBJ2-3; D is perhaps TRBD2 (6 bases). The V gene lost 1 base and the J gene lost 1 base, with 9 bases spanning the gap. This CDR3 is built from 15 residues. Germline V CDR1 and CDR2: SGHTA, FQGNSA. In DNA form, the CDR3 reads TGTGCCAGCAGCTTAGGGGACTCTCGCACAGATACGCAGTATTTT. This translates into CASSLGDSRTDTQYF. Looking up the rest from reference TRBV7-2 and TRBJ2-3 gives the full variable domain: GAGVSQSPSNKVTEKGKDVELRCDPISGHTALYWYRQSLGQGLEFLIYFQGNSAPDKSGLPSDRFSAERTGGSVSTLTIQRTQQEDSAVYLCASSLGDSRTDTQYFGPGTRLTVL.

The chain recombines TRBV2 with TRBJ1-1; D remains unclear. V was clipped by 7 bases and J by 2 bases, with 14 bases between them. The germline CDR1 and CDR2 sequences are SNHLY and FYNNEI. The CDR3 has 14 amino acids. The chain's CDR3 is CASTQGRENTEAFF. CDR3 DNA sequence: TGTGCCAGCACCCAAGGGCGGGAAAACACTGAAGCTTTCTTT.

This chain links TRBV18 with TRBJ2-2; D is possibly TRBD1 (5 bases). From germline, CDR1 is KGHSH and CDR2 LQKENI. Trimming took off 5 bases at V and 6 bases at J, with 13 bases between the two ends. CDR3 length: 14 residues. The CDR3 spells CASSERQGSGELFF. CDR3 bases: TGTGCCAGCTCAGAACGGCAGGGATCCGGGGAGCTGTTTTTT.

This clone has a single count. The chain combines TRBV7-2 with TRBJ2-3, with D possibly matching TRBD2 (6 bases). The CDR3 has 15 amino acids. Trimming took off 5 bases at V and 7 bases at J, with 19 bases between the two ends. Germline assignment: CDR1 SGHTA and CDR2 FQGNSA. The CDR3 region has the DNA TGTGCCAGCAGCGATACCGGGACTCGGGGGTATACGCAGTATTTT. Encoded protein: CASSDTGTRGYTQYF.

The CDR3 bases are TGTGCCAGCAAGCCCGACAGGGCCTATGGCTACACCTTC. Amino acids: CASKPDRAYGYTF. The chain recombines TRBV6-5 with TRBJ1-2; 7 bases fit TRBD1. Unmatched junction bases numbered 6, after V lost 7 bases and J lost 4 bases. The V gene's germline CDR1 is MNHEY and CDR2 SVGAGI. The CDR3 runs to 13 residues.

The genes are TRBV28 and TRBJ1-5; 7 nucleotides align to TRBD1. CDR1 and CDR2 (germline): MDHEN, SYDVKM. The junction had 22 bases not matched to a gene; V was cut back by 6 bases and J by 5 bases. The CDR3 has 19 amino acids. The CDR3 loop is CASSLLTRTGSIGDQPQHF. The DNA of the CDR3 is TGTGCCAGCAGCCTACTAACCAGGACAGGATCAATAGGGGATCAGCCCCAGCATTTT.

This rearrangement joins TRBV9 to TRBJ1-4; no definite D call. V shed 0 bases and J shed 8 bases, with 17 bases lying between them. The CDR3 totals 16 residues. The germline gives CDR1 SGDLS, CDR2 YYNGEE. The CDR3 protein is CASSVGEGLGNEKLFF. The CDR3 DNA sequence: TGTGCCAGCAGCGTAGGGGAGGGCCTAGGTAACGAAAAACTGTTTTTT.

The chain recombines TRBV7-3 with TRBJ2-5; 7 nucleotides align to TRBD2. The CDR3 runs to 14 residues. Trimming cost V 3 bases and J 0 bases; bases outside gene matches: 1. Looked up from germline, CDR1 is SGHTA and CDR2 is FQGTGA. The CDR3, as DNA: TGTGCCAGCAGCTTCGGGGGGTACCAAGAGACCCAGTACTTC. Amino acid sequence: CASSFGGYQETQYF.

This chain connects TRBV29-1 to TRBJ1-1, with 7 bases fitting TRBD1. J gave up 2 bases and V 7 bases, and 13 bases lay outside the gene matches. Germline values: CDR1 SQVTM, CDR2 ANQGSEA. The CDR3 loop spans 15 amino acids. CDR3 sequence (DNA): TGCAGCGCCAAGAGCACGGGACAGTTCAACACTGAAGCTTTCTTT. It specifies CSAKSTGQFNTEAFF.

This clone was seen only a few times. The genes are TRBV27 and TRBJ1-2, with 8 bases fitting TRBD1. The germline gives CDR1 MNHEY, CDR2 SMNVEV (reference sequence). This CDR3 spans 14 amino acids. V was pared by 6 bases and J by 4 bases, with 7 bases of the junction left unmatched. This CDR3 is CASSPEGTGYGYTF. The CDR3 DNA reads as TGTGCCAGCAGCCCCGAGGGGACAGGCTATGGCTACACCTTC.

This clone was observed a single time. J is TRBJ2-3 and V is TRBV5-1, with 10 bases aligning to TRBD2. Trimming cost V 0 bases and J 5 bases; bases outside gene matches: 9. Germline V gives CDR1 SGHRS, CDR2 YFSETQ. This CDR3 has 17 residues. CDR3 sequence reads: CASSLVASGGGKDTQYF. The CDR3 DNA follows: TGCGCCAGCAGCTTGGTGGCTAGCGGGGGTGGAAAAGATACGCAGTATTTT. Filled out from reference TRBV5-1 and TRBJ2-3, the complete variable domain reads KAGVTQTPRYLIKTRGQQVTLSCSPISGHRSVSWYQQTPGQGLQFLFEYFSETQRNKGNFPGRFSGRQFSNSRSEMNVSTLELGDSALYLCASSLVASGGGKDTQYFGPGTRLTVL.

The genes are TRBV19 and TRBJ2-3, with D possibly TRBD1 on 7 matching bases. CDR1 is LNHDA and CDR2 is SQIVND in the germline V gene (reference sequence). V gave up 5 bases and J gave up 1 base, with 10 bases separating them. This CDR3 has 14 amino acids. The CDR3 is CASSSRGGTDTQYF. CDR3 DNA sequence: TGTGCCAGTAGTTCCAGGGGGGGCACAGATACGCAGTATTTT. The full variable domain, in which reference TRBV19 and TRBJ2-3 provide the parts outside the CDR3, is DGGITQSPKYLFRKEGQNVTLSCEQNLNHDAMYWYRQDPGQGLRLIYYSQIVNDFQKGDIAEGYSVSREKKESFPLTVTSAQKNPTAFYLCASSSRGGTDTQYFGPGTRLTVL.

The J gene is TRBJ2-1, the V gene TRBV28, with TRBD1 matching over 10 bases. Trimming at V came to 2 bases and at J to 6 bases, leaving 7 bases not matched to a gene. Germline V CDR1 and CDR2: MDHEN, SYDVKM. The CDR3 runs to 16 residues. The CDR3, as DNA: TGTGCCAGCAGTTTAGGAGGGACAGGGGTTTTCAATGAGCAGTTCTTC. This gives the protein CASSLGGTGVFNEQFF.

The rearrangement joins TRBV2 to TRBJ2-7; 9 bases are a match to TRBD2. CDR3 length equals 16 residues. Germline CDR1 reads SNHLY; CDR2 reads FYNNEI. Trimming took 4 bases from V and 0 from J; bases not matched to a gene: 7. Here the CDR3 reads CASSGASGASSYEQYV. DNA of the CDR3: TGTGCCAGCAGTGGGGCTAGCGGGGCTAGCTCCTACGAGCAGTACGTC.

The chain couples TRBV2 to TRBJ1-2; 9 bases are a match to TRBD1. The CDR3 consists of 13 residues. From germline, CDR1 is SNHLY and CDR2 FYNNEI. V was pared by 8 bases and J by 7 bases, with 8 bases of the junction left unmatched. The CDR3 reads CASLLGDRVGYTF. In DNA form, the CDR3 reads TGTGCCAGCCTACTTGGGGACAGGGTTGGCTACACCTTC. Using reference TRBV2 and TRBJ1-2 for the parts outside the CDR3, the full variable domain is EPEVTQTPSHQVTQMGQEVILRCVPISNHLYFYWYRQILGQKVEFLVSFYNNEISEKSEIFDDQFSVERPDGSNFTLKIRSTKLEDSAMYFCASLLGDRVGYTFGSGTRLTVV.

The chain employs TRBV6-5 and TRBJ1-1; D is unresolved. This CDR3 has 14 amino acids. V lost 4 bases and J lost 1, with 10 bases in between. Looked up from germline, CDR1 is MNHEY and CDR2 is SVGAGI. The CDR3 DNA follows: TGTGCCAGCAGTTTTGAGCGTCAGAACACTGAAGCTTTCTTT. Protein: CASSFERQNTEAFF.

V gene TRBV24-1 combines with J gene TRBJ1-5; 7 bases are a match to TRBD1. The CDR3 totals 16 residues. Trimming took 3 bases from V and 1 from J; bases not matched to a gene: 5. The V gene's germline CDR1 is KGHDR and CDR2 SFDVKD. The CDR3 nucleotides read TGTGCCACCAGTGATACTAGGGGGCTCAGCAATCAGCCCCAGCATTTT. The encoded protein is CATSDTRGLSNQPQHF.